This entry lists 28 T cell receptor beta chains sequenced from one sample in a study of identical twins. Via MiXCR, TCRdb re-called the 5' RACE reads, giving one row per CDR3 protein. The sample contains hundreds of thousands of distinct CDR3 sequences, approximately 21% of which appear only once. A further study also used this sample, focusing on T cells expressing NK-cell markers.

Source material: PBMCs. Every receptor here comes from a woman between 18 and 30 years old in good health.

This clonotype was counted ten times or more. The chain has TRBV10-1 and TRBJ2-7, with unresolved D. The CDR3 totals 14 residues. Germline V gene lookup returns CDR1 WNHNN and CDR2 SYGVQD (reference sequence). V was shortened by 3 bases and J by 5 bases, with 14 bases between the two germline ends. The CDR3: CASSDPKNSNEQYF. As DNA, the CDR3 is TGCGCCAGCAGTGACCCCAAGAATAGCAACGAGCAGTACTTC.

The chain links TRBV29-1 to TRBJ2-3, with TRBD2 as a possible D gene (6 bases). Per germline, CDR1 SQVTM and CDR2 ANQGSEA. V was clipped by 4 bases and J by 0 bases, with 14 bases between them. CDR3 length: 15 amino acids. CDR3 in amino acids: CSVVGRYTSTDTQYF. The CDR3 nucleotides are TGCAGCGTTGTTGGGAGGTACACTAGCACAGATACGCAGTATTTT.

In its sample, this clonotype was seen a few times. The rearrangement links TRBV20-1 to TRBJ2-5; 14 bases align to TRBD2. CDR1 DFQATT and CDR2 SNEGSKA come from the germline V gene (reference sequence). With 3 bases clipped from V and 5 bases from J, the junction kept 14 bases outside the gene matches. The CDR3 sequence is 18 residues long. CDR3 sequence reads: CSASVRRLAGGRGETQYF. CDR3 sequence (DNA): TGCAGTGCTAGTGTGAGGCGACTAGCGGGAGGGCGGGGTGAGACCCAGTACTTC.

V gene TRBV18 combines with J gene TRBJ2-1, with 9 bases that match TRBD1. The junction had 4 bases not matched to a gene; V was cut back by 3 bases and J by 1 base. The CDR3 covers 16 residues. Germline V gene sequence: CDR1 KGHSH, CDR2 LQKENI. The CDR3 sequence is CASSPTGQGSYNEQFF. As DNA, the CDR3 is TGTGCCAGCTCACCGACGGGACAGGGTTCCTACAATGAGCAGTTCTTC.

The chain uses TRBV15 and TRBJ2-5; 8 bases line up with TRBD2. Germline V gene data show CDR1 as LNHNV and CDR2 as YYDKDF (reference sequence). Trimming cost V 4 bases and J 6 bases; bases outside gene matches: 7. The CDR3 spans 14 residues. CDR3 sequence reads: CATSIAGGRKTQYF. The CDR3 region has the DNA TGTGCCACCAGCATCGCGGGAGGAAGAAAGACCCAGTACTTC.

This clonotype was counted between two and nine times. The chain has TRBV29-1 and TRBJ1-2, with D unclear. This CDR3 has 11 residues. V lost 3 bases, J lost 6 bases, and 8 bases lay in between. Per the germline V gene, CDR1 is SQVTM and CDR2 is ANQGSEA. The CDR3 here is CSVDSRNGYTF. The CDR3, as DNA: TGCAGCGTTGATAGTAGGAATGGCTACACCTTC.

The chain couples TRBV12-3 or TRBV12-4 to TRBJ2-1, with 7 bases matching TRBD2. This CDR3 has 13 residues. Trimming removed 8 bases from V and 2 bases from J; junction bases left unmatched: 3. CDR3 bases: TGTGCCAGCCGGGGGACTACCTACAATGAGCAGTTCTTC. It encodes CASRGTTYNEQFF.

The rearrangement links TRBV7-9 to TRBJ2-3; the D is unclear. CDR1 SEHNR and CDR2 FQNEAQ come from the germline V gene (reference sequence). The CDR3 length is 14 residues. Between the trimmed V and J ends, which lost 3 bases and 2 bases, there was a span of 9 bases. CDR3 loop: CASSLQQPTDTQYF. The CDR3 DNA reads as TGTGCCAGCAGCTTGCAGCAGCCCACAGATACGCAGTATTTT. The whole variable domain, remainder taken from reference TRBV7-9 and TRBJ2-3, is DTGVSQNPRHKITKRGQNVTFRCDPISEHNRLYWYRQTLGQGPEFLTYFQNEAQLEKSRLLSDRFSAERPKGSFSTLEIQRTEQGDSAMYLCASSLQQPTDTQYFGPGTRLTVL.

This clonotype was detected only a few times. The V and J genes are TRBV10-1 and TRBJ2-2; a possible D gene is TRBD1 (5 bases). The CDR3 runs 13 residues. In germline, CDR1 is WNHNN, CDR2 SYGVQD (reference sequence). The V end was cut by 5 bases, the J end by 1 base, with 5 bases between. In nucleotides, the CDR3 is TGCGCCAGCAGTACAGGGAACACCGGGGAGCTGTTTTTT. It specifies CASSTGNTGELFF.

This clonotype has just a few counts. The chain is built from TRBV20-1 and TRBJ2-5; D is uncertain. The V gene lost 1 base and the J gene lost 4 bases, with 16 bases spanning the gap. Germline V gene data show CDR1 as DFQATT and CDR2 as SNEGSKA (reference sequence). The CDR3 spans 15 residues. The CDR3 DNA reads as TGCAGTGCTAGAGTGTTGGTCTCGTGGGGAGAGACCCAGTACTTC. It is translated as CSARVLVSWGETQYF.

The chain couples TRBV10-3 to TRBJ2-1; D is possibly TRBD2 (6 bases). Germline lookup yields CDR1 ENHRY and CDR2 SYGVKD. This CDR3 is built from 14 residues. Trimming removed 3 bases at V and 8 bases at J, with 14 bases between. CDR3 protein: CAISDSPERDEQFF. In DNA form, the CDR3 reads TGTGCCATCAGTGATTCCCCGGAGCGGGATGAGCAGTTCTTC.

The J gene is TRBJ2-1, the V gene TRBV12-5, with 9 nucleotides matching TRBD2. Germline-derived CDR1 and CDR2 are LGHNT and FRNRAP. The CDR3 contains 16 residues. With 0 bases clipped from V and 7 bases from J, the junction kept 7 bases outside the gene matches. In nucleotides, the CDR3 is TGTGCTAGTGGTTTGGTAATTGGCGGGGGGGCTAATGAGCAGTTCTTC. It encodes CASGLVIGGGANEQFF.

The chain combines TRBV10-3 with TRBJ2-3, with 7 bases aligning to TRBD1. Germline V gene sequence: CDR1 ENHRY, CDR2 SYGVKD. CDR3 length: 15 amino acids. Trimming removed 10 bases from V and 1 base from J; junction bases left unmatched: 11. The CDR3 is CANYTTGAGTDTQYF. The DNA for the CDR3 is TGTGCCAACTACACTACAGGGGCGGGCACAGATACGCAGTATTTT.

In DNA form, the CDR3 reads TGCGCCAGCAGCGGGGCGGACAGACCCTCCTACGAGCAGTACTTC. The encoded protein is CASSGADRPSYEQYF. This chain connects TRBV5-1 to TRBJ2-7, with D maybe TRBD1 (6 bases). This CDR3 spans 15 amino acids. Germline V gene data show CDR1 as SGHRS and CDR2 as YFSETQ. V lost 4 bases and J lost 0, with 14 bases in between.

In its sample, this clonotype was seen a few times. V gene TRBV4-1 combines with J gene TRBJ2-5; 11 positions match TRBD2. The CDR3 has 15 residues. The V segment lost 3 bases and the J segment 3 bases; nucleotides outside the gene matches: 3. The germline V gene encodes CDR1 MGHRA and CDR2 YSYEKL. The CDR3 region has the DNA TGCGCCAGCAGCCACCTACTAGCGGGGGAAGAGACCCAGTACTTC. This encodes CASSHLLAGEETQYF.

This clonotype has more than one count but fewer than ten. The chain links TRBV10-2 to TRBJ2-2; weak D call: TRBD2 (5 bases). The germline V and J ends were trimmed by 3 bases and 6 bases, with 8 bases remaining between them. Per germline, CDR1 WSHSY and CDR2 SAAADI. The CDR3 has 13 amino acids. As DNA, the CDR3 is TGCGCCAGCAGTGATTCGAGGGCCGGGGAGCTGTTTTTT. It yields the protein CASSDSRAGELFF.

The J gene is TRBJ1-5, the V gene TRBV11-2; no reliable D call. V lost 4 bases to trimming and J lost 5 bases, with 9 bases between them. The CDR3 consists of 13 residues. Germline lookup yields CDR1 SGHAT and CDR2 FQNNGV. CDR3 sequence: CASSSARYQPQHF. CDR3 nucleotide sequence: TGTGCCAGCAGCTCCGCCCGGTATCAGCCCCAGCATTTT.

This clonotype has at least ten counts. The chain has TRBV2 and TRBJ2-4, with D possibly called TRBD1 or TRBD2 (5 bases each). Between the trimmed V and J ends, which lost 8 bases and 9 bases, there was a span of 17 bases. Per the germline V gene, CDR1 is SNHLY and CDR2 is FYNNEI. The CDR3 extends over 13 amino acids. The CDR3 DNA follows: TGTGCCAGCCTCGGGGCTAGCCCCCGCATTCAGTACTTC. This encodes CASLGASPRIQYF.

The J gene is TRBJ1-1, the V gene TRBV27; tentative D call: TRBD1 (5 bases). The germline V gene has CDR1 MNHEY and CDR2 SMNVEV (reference sequence). Trimming shortened V by 4 bases and J by 11 bases, and 14 bases separated the two germline ends. This CDR3 has 12 residues. CDR3 sequence: CASSSQGGVAFF. DNA for the CDR3: TGTGCCAGCAGTTCCCAGGGAGGAGTGGCTTTCTTT.

In its sample, this clonotype was seen many times. V is TRBV2 and J is TRBJ2-7, with D tentatively TRBD1 or TRBD2 (5 bases each). The length of the CDR3 is 14 residues. Trimming left V 3 bases short and J 3 bases short, with 12 bases between. The germline V gene encodes CDR1 SNHLY and CDR2 FYNNEI. The CDR3 spells CASSDQGRDYEQYF. The CDR3 coding sequence is TGTGCCAGCAGTGACCAGGGCCGGGACTACGAGCAGTACTTC.

This clonotype was observed many times. V usage is TRBV10-3 and J usage is TRBJ1-1; D remains ambiguous. CDR1 ENHRY and CDR2 SYGVKD come from the germline V gene. V was cut by 7 bases and J by 6 bases, with 12 bases left in between. This CDR3 has 12 amino acids. CDR3 DNA sequence: TGTGCCATCACCCGAAATGGGGCTGAAGCTTTCTTT. Translating gives CAITRNGAEAFF.

This clonotype showed up just a few times. J is TRBJ1-1 and V is TRBV10-3, with unresolved D. The CDR3 totals 12 residues. The germline V gene encodes CDR1 ENHRY and CDR2 SYGVKD. Trimming cost V 0 bases and J 8 bases, with 7 bases left between them. In nucleotides, the CDR3 is TGTGCCATCAGTGAGTCCGTGGTGGAAGCTTTCTTT. Translation gives CAISESVVEAFF.

This clonotype was observed a few times. The junction departs from germline at one end; a sequencing error may be responsible. The V gene is TRBV12-3 or TRBV12-4, the J gene TRBJ2-1; TRBD2 matches 9 bases. The CDR3 sequence is 13 residues long. The CDR3 here is CASSLGLAITPSF. CDR3 coding DNA: TGTGCCAGCAGTTTGGGACTAGCCATTACCCCCTCCTTC.

This clonotype was counted only a few times. The gene calls are TRBV6-5 and TRBJ2-3; TRBD2 matches at 10 bases. Per germline, CDR1 MNHEY and CDR2 SVGAGI. The V segment lost 0 bases and the J segment 2 bases; nucleotides outside the gene matches: 8. This CDR3 comprises 18 residues. In DNA form, the CDR3 reads TGTGCCAGCAGTTACTCCGCATCAGCGGGGGGGCTCACAGATACGCAGTATTTT. Translating gives CASSYSASAGGLTDTQYF.

This clonotype has more than one count but fewer than ten. The rearrangement links TRBV15 to TRBJ2-5; D is ambiguous. CDR3 length: 14 amino acids. Germline V gene data show CDR1 as LNHNV and CDR2 as YYDKDF (reference sequence). The ends were cut back, 8 bases at V and 0 bases at J, with 13 bases in the middle. CDR3 protein: CATRIRAYQETQYF. The CDR3 DNA reads as TGTGCCACCCGGATAAGGGCTTACCAAGAGACCCAGTACTTC. Full variable domain (missing parts from reference TRBV15 and TRBJ2-5): DAMVIQNPRYQVTQFGKPVTLSCSQTLNHNVMYWYQQKSSQAPKLLFHYYDKDFNNEADTPDNFQSRRPNTSFCFLDIRSPGLGDTAMYLCATRIRAYQETQYFGPGTRLLVL.

The chain combines TRBV2 with TRBJ1-1; a possible D gene is TRBD1 (5 bases). V was pared by 5 bases and J by 1 base, with 14 bases between. This CDR3 has 15 amino acids. CDR1 and CDR2 from the germline V gene are SNHLY and FYNNEI. CDR3 amino acids: CASSLFGQGNTEAFF. CDR3 sequence (DNA): TGTGCCAGCAGTCTCTTCGGGCAGGGGAACACTGAAGCTTTCTTT. Looking up the rest from reference TRBV2 and TRBJ1-1 gives the full variable domain: EPEVTQTPSHQVTQMGQEVILRCVPISNHLYFYWYRQILGQKVEFLVSFYNNEISEKSEIFDDQFSVERPDGSNFTLKIRSTKLEDSAMYFCASSLFGQGNTEAFFGQGTRLTVV.

V and J are TRBV12-3 or TRBV12-4 and TRBJ2-2; D is possibly TRBD1 (5 bases). Trimming stripped 6 bases from V and 8 bases from J, with 16 bases between. The CDR3 is made up of 14 amino acids. CDR3 residues: CASRLLTASGELFF. CDR3 nucleotides: TGTGCCAGCAGACTGCTGACAGCCTCAGGGGAGCTGTTTTTT.

This clonotype was seen a handful of times. The rearrangement links TRBV6-1 to TRBJ1-1, with D possibly being TRBD1 (5 bases). This CDR3 is built from 15 residues. V lost 6 bases and J 1 base, leaving 15 bases between the germline ends. Looked up from germline, CDR1 is MNHNS and CDR2 is SASEGT. CDR3 DNA sequence: TGTGCCAGCAGCCGCCCCAGGGCAAAGAACACTGAAGCTTTCTTT. As protein: CASSRPRAKNTEAFF.